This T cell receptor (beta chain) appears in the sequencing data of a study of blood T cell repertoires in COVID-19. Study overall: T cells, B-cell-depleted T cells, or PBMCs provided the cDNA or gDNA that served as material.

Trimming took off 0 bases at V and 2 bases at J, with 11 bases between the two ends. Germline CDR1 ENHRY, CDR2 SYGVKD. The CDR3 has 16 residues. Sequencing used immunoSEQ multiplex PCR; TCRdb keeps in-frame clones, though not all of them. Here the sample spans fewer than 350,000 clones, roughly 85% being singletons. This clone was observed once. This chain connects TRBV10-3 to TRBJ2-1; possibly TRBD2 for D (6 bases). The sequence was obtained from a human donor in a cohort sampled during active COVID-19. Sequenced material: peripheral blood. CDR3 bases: TGTGCCATCAGTGAGTCGGGGGGAAGCCCCTACAATGAGCAGTTCTTC. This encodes CAISESGGSPYNEQFF.